This T cell receptor beta chain came from a study of CD8+ T cells in alopecia areata. For this clone: Its antigen is not identified.

Extracted RNA was reverse transcribed, and the resulting cDNA served as sequencing template. Using immunoSEQ multiplex PCR, the repertoire was profiled, and TCRdb retains in-frame clones only, with some absent. The table includes 100,000 to 150,000 clones, 49% detected once. This CDR3 has 16 amino acids. Trimming stripped 5 bases from V and 9 bases from J, with 25 bases between. Germline V gene lookup returns CDR1 SGHAT and CDR2 FQNNGV. Overall study results and limits: Across lesional scalp, and particularly alopecia totalis/universalis, clonality surpassed that of normal scalp.

The TCR comes from a human donor with alopecia areata. The material was CD8+ T cells sorted from blood, obtained at week 0. The gene calls are TRBV11-2 and TRBJ2-5; the D is unclear. CDR3 sequence: CASSLERTDPRRAQYF. For the CDR3, the DNA is TGTGCCAGCAGCCTGGAGAGAACTGACCCCCGTAGGGCCCAGTACTTC.